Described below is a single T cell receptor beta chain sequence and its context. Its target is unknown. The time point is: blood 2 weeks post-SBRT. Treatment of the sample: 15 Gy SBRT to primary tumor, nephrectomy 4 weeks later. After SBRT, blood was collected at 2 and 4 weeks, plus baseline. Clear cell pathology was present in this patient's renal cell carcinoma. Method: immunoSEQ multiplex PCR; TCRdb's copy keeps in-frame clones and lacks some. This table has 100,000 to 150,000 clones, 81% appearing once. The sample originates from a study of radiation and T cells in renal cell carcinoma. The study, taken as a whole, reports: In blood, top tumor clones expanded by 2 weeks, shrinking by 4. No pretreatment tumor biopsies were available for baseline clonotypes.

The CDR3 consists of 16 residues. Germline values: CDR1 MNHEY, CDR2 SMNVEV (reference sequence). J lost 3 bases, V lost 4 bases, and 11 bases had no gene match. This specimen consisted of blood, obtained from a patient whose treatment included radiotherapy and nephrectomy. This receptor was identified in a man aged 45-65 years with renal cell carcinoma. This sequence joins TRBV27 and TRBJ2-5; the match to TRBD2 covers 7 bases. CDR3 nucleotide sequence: TGTGCCAGCAGTTCCTACGCAGGGAGGGCCGAAGAGACCCAGTACTTC. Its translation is CASSSYAGRAEETQYF.